The 19 T cell receptor beta chains reported below all come from one sample, sequenced in a study of response to subunit inactivated influenza vaccine. TCRdb reanalysed the RT-PCR reads using MiXCR and keeps one entry per CDR3 protein. This sample has more than 450,000 distinct CDR3 sequences, with roughly 10% found just once. These same data were also listed under a study on T cells expressing NK-cell markers. As that study records: For TCR beta, cDNA was produced by 5'RACE template switching with UMIs.

The material sequenced was PBMCs from blood, taken on the day of vaccination. Every receptor here comes from a man in his fifties or sixties who received an inactivated influenza vaccine.

The chain has TRBV10-3 and TRBJ2-1; D may be TRBD1 or TRBD2 (5 bases each). Trimming shortened V by 8 bases and J by 7 bases, and 15 bases separated the two germline ends. Germline CDR1 reads ENHRY; CDR2 reads SYGVKD. This CDR3 has 13 amino acids. CDR3 DNA: TGTGCCATCTGGGGGATTAGCGAGAATGAGCAGTTCTTC. It yields the protein CAIWGISENEQFF.

This clonotype came up many times. The chain employs TRBV12-3 or TRBV12-4 and TRBJ1-3; no firm D call. The CDR3 consists of 15 residues. V dropped 6 bases and J dropped 3 bases, with 15 bases sitting between them. The CDR3 region is CASSNAQISGNTIYF. In DNA form, the CDR3 reads TGTGCCAGCAGCAACGCCCAGATTAGTGGAAACACCATATATTTT.

The CDR3 protein is CSASETGGYEQYF. CDR3 coding DNA: TGCAGTGCTTCGGAGACAGGGGGCTACGAGCAGTACTTC. This chain joins TRBV20-1 and TRBJ2-7, with TRBD1 matching 9 bases. The germline V gene has CDR1 DFQATT and CDR2 SNEGSKA (reference sequence). The CDR3 loop spans 13 amino acids. V dropped 5 bases and J dropped 3; count of bases not matched to a gene: 5.

Note on this clonotype: Because the CDR3 is missing its conserved closing phenylalanine or tryptophan, this is likely a read error. V and J are TRBV3-1 and TRBJ2-3, with D hard to call. The CDR3 has 11 residues. CDR1 and CDR2 from the germline V gene are LGHDT and YNNKEL (reference sequence). V lost 4 bases and J 7 bases, leaving 6 bases between the germline ends. CDR3 sequence reads: CASSPGYTQYL. CDR3 sequence (DNA): TGTGCCAGCAGCCCTGGATATACGCAGTATCTT.

This clonotype was seen more than once but under ten times. V is TRBV7-2 and J is TRBJ2-2; possibly TRBD2 for D (6 bases). The V gene's germline CDR1 is SGHTA and CDR2 FQGNSA. The CDR3 loop spans 14 amino acids. Trimming removed 4 bases at V and 6 bases at J, with 12 bases between. The CDR3 region is CASSSGLYAGELFF. In nucleotides, the CDR3 is TGTGCCAGCAGCTCTGGACTATACGCCGGGGAGCTGTTTTTT.

This clonotype was counted between two and nine times. V and J are TRBV20-1 and TRBJ2-1; D gene unclear. The CDR3 sequence is 11 residues long. Trimming removed 6 bases from V and 7 bases from J, with 10 bases in between. Germline V gene lookup returns CDR1 DFQATT and CDR2 SNEGSKA (reference sequence). Here the CDR3 reads CSAEVINEQFF. The DNA for the CDR3 is TGCAGTGCCGAAGTGATAAATGAGCAGTTCTTC.

The rearrangement links TRBV28 to TRBJ2-1; D may be TRBD1 or TRBD2 (5 bases each). The V gene's germline CDR1 is MDHEN and CDR2 SYDVKM. Trimming stripped 5 bases from V and 5 bases from J, with 19 bases between. This CDR3 contains 16 residues. The DNA for the CDR3 is TGTGCCAGCAGTCCGACCGGGACCTTGTCCCACAATGAGCAGTTCTTC. Protein sequence: CASSPTGTLSHNEQFF.

The chain combines TRBV7-9 with TRBJ2-3, with a possible D match to TRBD1 (5 bases). The CDR3 runs to 15 residues. V dropped 5 bases and J dropped 2 bases, with 14 bases sitting between them. The germline V gene has CDR1 SEHNR and CDR2 FQNEAQ (reference sequence). The CDR3 bases are TGTGCCAGCAGCCCCCAGGACACAAACACAGATACGCAGTATTTT. Protein product: CASSPQDTNTDTQYF.

V and J are TRBV9 and TRBJ2-5, with 7 bases identical to TRBD1. Germline assignment: CDR1 SGDLS and CDR2 YYNGEE. CDR3 size: 15 residues. V gave up 2 bases and J gave up 4 bases; unmatched junction bases: 8. CDR3 amino acids: CASSVGQAARETQYF. The CDR3 nucleotides are TGTGCCAGCAGCGTCGGACAGGCGGCGAGAGAGACCCAGTACTTC. Full variable domain (rest looked up from reference TRBV9 and TRBJ2-5): DSGVTQTPKHLITATGQRVTLRCSPRSGDLSVYWYQQSLDQGLQFLIQYYNGEERAKGNILERFSAQQFPDLHSELNLSSLELGDSALYFCASSVGQAARETQYFGPGTRLLVL.

On this clonotype itself: At one of its ends the junction is not consistent with the germline gene, which may arise from a read error. The V gene is TRBV27, the J gene TRBJ2-5, with D possibly TRBD2 on 7 matching bases. The CDR3 is 14 residues long. CDR1 is MNHEY and CDR2 is SMNVEV in the germline V gene (reference sequence). The CDR3 DNA follows: TGTCCCAGCAGTGGGACGGGGGGCGTGAAGACCCAGTACTTC. It translates to CPSSGTGGVKTQYF.

In this sample, this clonotype turned up a few times. The CDR3 sequence: CALRDGNYGYTF. The DNA of the CDR3 is TGTGCCCTCCGGGACGGAAATTATGGCTACACCTTC. The V and J genes are TRBV10-3 and TRBJ1-2, with D possibly matching TRBD1 (5 bases). Germline CDR1 is ENHRY and CDR2 is SYGVKD. V was pared by 11 bases and J by 5 bases, with 15 bases between. The CDR3 is made up of 12 amino acids.

This clonotype was found a few times. This chain joins TRBV12-3 or TRBV12-4 and TRBJ2-7; D is unresolved. This CDR3 contains 14 residues. Trimming removed 6 bases from V and 0 bases from J, with 12 bases in between. Written as DNA, the CDR3 is TGTGCCAGCAGGTCGGCAGGAGCCTCCTACGAGCAGTACTTC. Translating it yields CASRSAGASYEQYF.

V and J are TRBV15 and TRBJ2-2, with D unresolved. The germline V gene has CDR1 LNHNV and CDR2 YYDKDF (reference sequence). The germline V and J ends were trimmed by 4 bases and 1 base, with 7 bases remaining between them. The CDR3 loop spans 14 amino acids. CDR3 in DNA: TGTGCCACCAGCACCCTACAGAACACCGGGGAGCTGTTTTTT. This encodes CATSTLQNTGELFF.

Points on this clonotype: The conserved phenylalanine or tryptophan normally closing the CDR3 is absent here, so this likely arose from a read error. This chain connects TRBV7-9 to TRBJ2-1; D remains ambiguous. The CDR3 contains 12 residues. Germline CDR1 reads SEHNR; CDR2 reads FQNEAQ (reference sequence). V was shortened by 0 bases and J by 6 bases, with 3 bases between the two germline ends. In DNA, the CDR3 is TGTGCCAGCAGCTTAGCGCCCAATGAGCAGTTCTCC. Translating gives CASSLAPNEQFS.

This clonotype was counted only a few times. This rearrangement joins TRBV6-5 to TRBJ2-1; unclear D gene. This CDR3 region has 14 residues. V was shortened by 4 bases and J by 2 bases, with 9 bases between the two germline ends. Germline CDR1 reads MNHEY; CDR2 reads SVGAGI. The CDR3 loop reads CASSLSAPYNEQFF. CDR3 nucleotide sequence: TGTGCCAGCAGTTTGTCTGCCCCCTACAATGAGCAGTTCTTC.

About this clonotype itself: This may stem from a read error, because a much larger clone lies one nucleotide away. The chain joins TRBV2 to TRBJ2-7; the match to TRBD1 covers 10 bases. Germline V lookup: CDR1 SNHLY, CDR2 FYNNEI. CDR3 length equals 13 residues. Trimming at V came to 8 bases and at J to 3 bases, leaving 4 bases not matched to a gene. CDR3 in amino acids: CASGRDRGYEQYF. CDR3 coding DNA: TGTGCCAGCGGCCGGGACAGGGGCTACGAGCAGTACTTC.

This clonotype was picked up many times. The J gene is TRBJ2-1, the V gene TRBV20-1; D possibly corresponds to TRBD1 (6 bases). CDR1 is DFQATT and CDR2 is SNEGSKA in the germline V gene (reference sequence). This CDR3 comprises 11 residues. CDR3 sequence: CSPGTPVEQFF. CDR3 DNA: TGCAGCCCTGGGACACCGGTTGAGCAGTTCTTC.

This clonotype turned up a few times. V is TRBV7-8 and J is TRBJ2-2; 8 bases fit TRBD1. V shed 5 bases, J shed 3 bases, and the junction held 14 bases outside the gene matches. The CDR3 loop spans 18 amino acids. The germline V gene encodes CDR1 SGHVS and CDR2 FQNEAQ. CDR3 region: CASSIDFFLRGHTGELFF. The CDR3, as DNA: TGTGCCAGCAGCATCGACTTTTTTCTCAGGGGGCACACCGGGGAGCTGTTTTTT.

This clonotype has more than one count but fewer than ten. This chain joins TRBV20-1 and TRBJ2-5, with D possibly matching TRBD1 (5 bases). Germline V CDR1 and CDR2: DFQATT, SNEGSKA (reference sequence). This CDR3 has 12 amino acids. With 2 bases removed from V and 5 bases from J, the gap between germline ends came to 9 bases. DNA of the CDR3: TGCAGTGCTAGAAGGGGAACGGAGACCCAGTACTTC. This encodes CSARRGTETQYF.